This T cell receptor beta chain was obtained from a study of CD8 T cells in ankylosing spondylitis. Quantitative molecular-barcoded 5'-RACE generated the TCR beta libraries. In TCRdb, the 5' RACE reads were re-called with MiXCR into one record per CDR3 protein. The data show around 180,000 distinct CDR3 sequences, 10% to 15% seen once. The CDR3 is made up of 13 amino acids. Trimming took off 3 bases at V and 8 bases at J, with 13 bases between the two ends. The germline CDR1 and CDR2 sequences are SGHTA and FQGNSA. Whole-study results and caveats: Ankylosing spondylitis blood appeared to carry a characteristic TCR beta motif of fewer than 10 highly homologous variants. Some of these motif variants have turned up before, in reports on reactive arthritis synovial fluid and blood.

Many counts were recorded for this clonotype. The target antigen is unknown. The V and J genes are TRBV7-2 and TRBJ1-1; unclear D gene. The TCR comes from a female donor with ankylosing spondylitis or in good health (not recorded which). Sequencing input: blood, either unsorted or a sorted T cell fraction (not recorded which). This CDR3 reads CASSFRRAREAFF. The CDR3 DNA follows: TGTGCCAGCAGCTTTAGAAGGGCAAGGGAAGCTTTCTTT.